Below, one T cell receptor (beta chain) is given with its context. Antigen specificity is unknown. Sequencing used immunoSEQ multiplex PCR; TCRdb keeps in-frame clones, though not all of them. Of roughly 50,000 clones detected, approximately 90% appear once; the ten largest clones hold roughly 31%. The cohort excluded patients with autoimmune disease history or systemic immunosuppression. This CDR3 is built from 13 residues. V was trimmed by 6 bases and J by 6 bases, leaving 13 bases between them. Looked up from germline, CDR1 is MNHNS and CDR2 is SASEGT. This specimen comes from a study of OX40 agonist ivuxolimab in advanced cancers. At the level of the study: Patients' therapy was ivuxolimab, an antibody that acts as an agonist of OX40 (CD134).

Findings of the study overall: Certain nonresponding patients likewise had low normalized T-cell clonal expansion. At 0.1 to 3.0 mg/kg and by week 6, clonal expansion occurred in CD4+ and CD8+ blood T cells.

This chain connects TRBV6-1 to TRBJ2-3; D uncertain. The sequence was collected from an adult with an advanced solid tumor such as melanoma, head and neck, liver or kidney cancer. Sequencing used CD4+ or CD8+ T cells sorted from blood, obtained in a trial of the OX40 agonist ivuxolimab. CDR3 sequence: CASSPAVGDTQYF. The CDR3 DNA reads TGTGCCAGCAGCCCCGCGGTTGGGGATACGCAGTATTTT.